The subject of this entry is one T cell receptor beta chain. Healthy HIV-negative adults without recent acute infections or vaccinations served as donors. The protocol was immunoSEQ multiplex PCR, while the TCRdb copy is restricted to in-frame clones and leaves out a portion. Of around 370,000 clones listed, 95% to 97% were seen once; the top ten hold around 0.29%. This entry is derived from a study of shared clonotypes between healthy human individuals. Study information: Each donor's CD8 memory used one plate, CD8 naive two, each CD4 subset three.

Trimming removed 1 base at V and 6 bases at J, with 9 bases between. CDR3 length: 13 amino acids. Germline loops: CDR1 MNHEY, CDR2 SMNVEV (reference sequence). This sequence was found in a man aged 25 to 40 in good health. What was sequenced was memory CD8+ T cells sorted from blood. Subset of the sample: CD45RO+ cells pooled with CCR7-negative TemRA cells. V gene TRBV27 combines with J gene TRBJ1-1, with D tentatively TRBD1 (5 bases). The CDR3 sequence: CASSLWGSPEAFF. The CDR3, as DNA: TGTGCCAGCAGTTTATGGGGCAGTCCTGAAGCTTTCTTT.